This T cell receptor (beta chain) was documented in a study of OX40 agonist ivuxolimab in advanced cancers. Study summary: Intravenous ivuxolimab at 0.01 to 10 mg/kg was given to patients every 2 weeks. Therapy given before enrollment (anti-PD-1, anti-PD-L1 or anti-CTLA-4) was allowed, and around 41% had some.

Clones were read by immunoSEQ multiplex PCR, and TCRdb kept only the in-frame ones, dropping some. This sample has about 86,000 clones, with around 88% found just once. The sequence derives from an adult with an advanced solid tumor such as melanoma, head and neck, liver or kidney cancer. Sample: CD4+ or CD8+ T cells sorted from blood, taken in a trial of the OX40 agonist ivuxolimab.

The DNA for the CDR3 is TGTGCCAGCAAAGGACACACCAACATAAGGGCAGGGGCCAACGTCCTGACTTTC. Translation gives CASKGHTNIRAGANVLTF. The gene calls are TRBV19 and TRBJ2-6, with a weak D call TRBD1 (5 bases). The CDR3 consists of 18 residues. The V and J ends lost 9 bases and 4 bases respectively, with 25 bases between them. Per the germline V gene, CDR1 is LNHDA and CDR2 is SQIVND (reference sequence).